Listed here are 2 T cell receptor beta chains from one sample, sequenced in a study of T cells in Graves' hyperthyroidism and ophthalmopathy. The CDR3 regions of TCR beta were amplified from RNA transcripts. Using the HTBI primer set, a first-round RT-PCR was run on the TCR CDR3. TCRdb used MiXCR to reprocess the multiplex PCR reads, holding one entry per CDR3 protein. The sample includes roughly 350,000 distinct CDR3 sequences, about 14% of them seen just once. Source material: blood. These receptors were collected from a woman aged 25 to 39 with Graves' ophthalmopathy.

The gene calls are TRBV7-3 and TRBJ2-1, with a possible D match to TRBD1 (6 bases). Germline V lookup: CDR1 SGHTA, CDR2 FQGTGA. The V gene lost 1 base and the J gene lost 14 bases, with 12 bases spanning the gap. The CDR3 is 12 residues long. The CDR3 loop reads CASSLKKRDKFF. The DNA of the CDR3 is TGTGCCAGCAGCTTAAAGAAGAGGGACAAGTTCTTC.

This clonotype came up many times. The chain combines TRBV20-1 with TRBJ1-1; D may be TRBD1 (6 bases). Trimming shortened V by 0 bases and J by 0 bases, and 20 bases separated the two germline ends. CDR3 length equals 18 residues. Germline V CDR1 and CDR2: DFQATT, SNEGSKA (reference sequence). The CDR3 DNA is TGCAGTGCTAGAGATCACGTAGGGGGTGCTTCTTTGAACACTGAAGCTTTCTTT. Translation: CSARDHVGGASLNTEAFF.